A single T cell receptor beta chain is shown here with its context. This clone came up once. Its antigen has not been determined. Base qualities are missing; no much larger clone stands one base away. Taken from the germline V gene (reference sequence), the CDR1 and CDR2 loops are GTSNPN and SVGIG. From its cysteine to its phenylalanine, the CDR3 spans 13 amino acids. The only DNA kept is the CDR3, 39 bases in frame from the first base. The V and J ends are trimmed by 7 bases and 1 base, leaving 13 bases between them. The immunoSEQ Assay, a bias-controlled multiplex PCR, was used to amplify TCRbeta CDR3 regions from genomic DNA. In the paper's pipeline: Within the assay, amplification of reference gene primers was used to estimate how many nucleated cells each sample contained. Sequence reads were collapsed and filtered to measure the absolute abundance of every unique TCRbeta CDR3 rearrangement. For each sample, productive Simpson clonality was calculated as the square root of Simpson's diversity index across productive rearrangements. The table comes from immuneACCESS by way of TCRdb, which keeps in-frame sequences with V and J called. Part of the clones is missing from these tables; in studies checked, under half for an unresolved V gene and the rest for unknown reasons. D and trimming were read from the DNA, whereas the V and J calls and clone size are those reported in that table. This sample has fewer than 85,000 clones in its table, and around nine tenths of those were observed once. The ten largest clonotypes hold approximately 5.1% of the sample.

The sample comes from a study of blood T cell repertoires in COVID-19 (dated by TCRdb to 2020 to 2022). In the study overall: Collaborator samples came from the United States, Italy and Spain and covered acute and convalescent phases of COVID-19. Where available, HLA class I and class II types were obtained from metadata supplied by the sample provider rather than from assay-based typing. A freely available public database, intended as a resource for researchers studying the immune response to SARS-CoV-2, is where the repertoires were released. Sample metadata almost always included a de-identified subject ID, COVID-19 status, age in years and sex. The samples were drawn from two sources: the first 160 participants of the ongoing ImmuneRACE study, and 1,200 or so subjects contributed by 6 global collaborators. The prospective study material was composed of cDNA or gDNA derived from T cells, B-cell-depleted T cells, or PBMCs. The dataset comprised deeply sampled blood TCRbeta repertoires from subjects exposed to, actively infected with, or recovered from COVID-19.

Here is what the overall study found, with its caveats: The quantity of clinical and demographic metadata differed by source and by participant and was supplied without curation.

Whole blood was collected in K2EDTA tubes by collaborating institutions according to the institutions' own protocols. For TCRbeta analysis, collaborators shipped samples in one of three forms: frozen whole blood, isolated PBMCs, or DNA extracted from either of those sample types. This receptor was identified in a man between 60 and 75 years old with acute or convalescent COVID-19. The sequencing sample was made of peripheral blood. The sequence is built from TRBV30 and TRBJ1-1; matching of 5 bases hints at TRBD1 as the D gene. The CDR3 region: CAYTRDSNTEAFF. The nucleotide sequence is TGTGCCTACACCAGGGATTCGAACACTGAAGCTTTCTTT.